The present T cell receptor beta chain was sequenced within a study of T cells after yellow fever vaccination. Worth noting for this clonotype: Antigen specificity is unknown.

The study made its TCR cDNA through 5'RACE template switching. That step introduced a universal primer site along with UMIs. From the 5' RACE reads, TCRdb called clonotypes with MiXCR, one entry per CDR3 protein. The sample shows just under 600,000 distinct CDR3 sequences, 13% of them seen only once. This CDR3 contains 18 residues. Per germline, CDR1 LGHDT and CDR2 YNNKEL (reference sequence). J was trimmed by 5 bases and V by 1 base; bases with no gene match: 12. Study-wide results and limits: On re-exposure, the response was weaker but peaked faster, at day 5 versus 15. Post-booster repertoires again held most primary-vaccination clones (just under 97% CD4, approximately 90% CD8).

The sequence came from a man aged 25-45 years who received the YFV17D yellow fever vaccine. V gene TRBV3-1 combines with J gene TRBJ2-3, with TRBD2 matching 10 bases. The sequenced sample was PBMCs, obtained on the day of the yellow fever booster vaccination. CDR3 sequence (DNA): TGTGCCAGCAGCCAAGGAATGAGGTCTAGCGGGAGTGTAGATACGCAGTATTTT. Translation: CASSQGMRSSGSVDTQYF.